This TCR beta chain was observed in a study of blood T cell repertoires in COVID-19. Study summary: From T cells, B-cell-depleted T cells, or PBMCs came the material, which was cDNA or gDNA.

Participants were aged 18 to 89 years, lived in over 20 US areas, and enrolled virtually. Source study methods: How many nucleated cells were present was estimated from reference gene primer amplification. The data were produced by immunoSEQ multiplex PCR, yet TCRdb's version contains in-frame clones alone and is incomplete. V, J and clone size reflect that table, while D and trimming were determined from the DNA. The table shows 300,000 or so clones, with 80% to 90% occurring only once. The V gene lost 3 bases and the J gene lost 3 bases, with 9 bases spanning the gap. The CDR3 has 13 residues. Germline V CDR1 and CDR2: MNHNS, SASEGT.

The V call is TRBV6-1, the J call TRBJ2-7; D is possibly TRBD1 (6 bases). The source is a woman between 40 and 50 years old with acute COVID-19. Sequencing used PBMCs or T cells enriched from blood (not recorded which). CDR3 protein: CASSELQGYEQYF. DNA for the CDR3: TGTGCCAGCAGTGAGCTACAGGGCTACGAGCAGTACTTC.